A selection of T cell receptor beta chains follows, all from one sample in a study of T cell repertoires in cytomegalovirus infection. TCRdb independently ran MiXCR on the reads; one entry per CDR3 protein. The sample shows fewer than 550,000 distinct CDR3 sequences, about 15% of them seen only once. Input material: CD8+ T cells from PBMCs. Receptors were obtained from a human donor in good health (CMV status not recorded). Some clones in this sample may be carry-over from other donors' samples. Both conserved end residues are part of each CDR3. The D gene is left open where the match is weak. Clone size is not always given. Where it is, it says once, few, many or a class for expanded clones.

D,V,size,J,length,CDR3,DNA
TRBD2,TRBV6-1,few,TRBJ2-1,16,CASSAIRLAGYNEQFF,TGTGCCAGCAGTGCCATCCGACTAGCGGGATACAATGAGCAGTTCTTC
TRBD2,TRBV29-1,few,TRBJ2-7,14,CSVEMSSGSYEQYF,TGCAGCGTTGAAATGTCTAGCGGGAGTTACGAGCAGTACTTC
-,TRBV2,few,TRBJ2-1,13,CASSGPRGNEQFF,TGTGCCAGCAGTGGGCCGAGGGGAAATGAGCAGTTCTTC
TRBD1,TRBV7-9,many,TRBJ2-7,15,CASWTGAISSYEQYF,TGTGCCAGTTGGACAGGGGCTATTAGCTCCTACGAGCAGTACTTC
TRBD1,TRBV2,few,TRBJ1-1,13,CATPGGKNTEAFF,TGTGCCACCCCAGGGGGCAAGAACACTGAAGCTTTCTTT
-,TRBV7-6,many,TRBJ2-2,15,CASSLETKNTGELFF,TGTGCCAGCAGCTTAGAGACTAAGAACACCGGGGAGCTGTTTTTT
TRBD1,TRBV7-2,-,TRBJ1-5,13,CASAGRQGQPQHF,TGTGCCAGCGCCGGGAGACAGGGTCAGCCCCAGCATTTT
-,TRBV7-9,many,TRBJ1-1,15,CASIHDPLSNTEAFF,TGTGCCAGCATCCACGATCCTCTCTCGAACACTGAAGCTTTCTTT
-,TRBV2,-,TRBJ2-3,13,CASIAGSTDTQYF,TGTGCCAGCATTGCAGGTAGCACAGATACGCAGTATTTT
-,TRBV7-6,many,TRBJ2-7,16,CASSEVHGGSLDEQYF,TGTGCCAGCAGCGAGGTTCATGGGGGGTCTCTGGACGAGCAGTACTTC
-,TRBV7-9,few,TRBJ2-1,14,CASSRGTLGNEQFF,TGTGCCAGCAGCCGCGGGACCCTGGGGAATGAGCAGTTCTTC
-,TRBV28,-,TRBJ2-5,12,CASRLQGEGQYF,TGTGCCAGCAGGCTACAGGGGGAGGGCCAGTACTTC
-,TRBV19,many,TRBJ2-7,15,CASSIGTGVSYEQYF,TGTGCCAGTAGTATAGGCACAGGAGTCTCCTACGAGCAGTACTTC
TRBD1,TRBV7-9,many,TRBJ1-6,19,CASSGRDRERSSYNSPLHF,TGTGCCAGCAGCGGCCGGGACAGGGAGCGAAGCTCCTATAATTCACCCCTCCACTTT
-,TRBV9,-,TRBJ2-2,11,CASWGAGELFF,TGTGCCAGCTGGGGGGCCGGGGAGCTGTTTTTT
-,TRBV7-4,-,TRBJ1-5,17,CASSQVTGGYSNQPQHF,TGTGCCAGCAGCCAAGTGACCGGAGGCTATAGCAATCAGCCCCAGCATTTT
TRBD1,TRBV15,-,TRBJ1-1,14,CATRETGTGTEAFF,TGTGCCACCAGGGAGACAGGGACGGGCACTGAAGCTTTCTTT
-,TRBV7-9,-,TRBJ2-7,18,CASSRSVGGGASDYEQYF,TGTGCCAGCAGCCGGTCTGTGGGGGGCGGGGCCTCAGACTACGAGCAGTACTTC
TRBD1,TRBV6-1,many,TRBJ1-2,14,CASSDSGTGEGYTF,TGTGCCAGCAGTGACTCCGGGACAGGGGAAGGCTACACCTTC
TRBD1,TRBV15,-,TRBJ1-2,15,CATSRDFRDRGGYTF,TGTGCCACCAGCAGAGACTTCCGGGACAGGGGAGGCTACACCTTC
TRBD2,TRBV7-3,few,TRBJ2-1,16,CASSLRDSGSLNEQFF,TGTGCCAGCAGCCTTAGGGATAGCGGGAGTTTGAATGAGCAGTTCTTC
TRBD1,TRBV4-1,many,TRBJ1-2,14,CASSQGERGLGYTF,TGCGCCAGCAGCCAAGGAGAAAGGGGGCTTGGCTACACCTTC